These 9 T cell receptor beta chains were all obtained from the same sample, sequenced in a study of T cells after yellow fever vaccination. TCRdb reprocessed the 5' RACE reads via MiXCR and lists one record per CDR3 protein. This table holds 230,000 or so distinct CDR3 sequences, roughly 6.2% found once. The specimen was CD4+ T cells sorted from PBMCs, collected on the day of the yellow fever booster vaccination. These TCRs come from a man younger than 45 who received the YFV17D yellow fever vaccine.

In its sample, this clonotype was seen many times. This chain connects TRBV7-2 to TRBJ1-5; 11 nucleotides align to TRBD1. Trimming at V came to 5 bases and at J to 5 bases, leaving 5 bases not matched to a gene. Germline V lookup: CDR1 SGHTA, CDR2 FQGNSA. CDR3 length equals 15 residues. The CDR3 bases are TGTGCCAGCAGCCCCCGGACAGGGGGCGATCAGCCCCAGCATTTT. It codes for CASSPRTGGDQPQHF.

In its sample, this clonotype was seen a few times. This chain connects TRBV28 to TRBJ2-7, with D perhaps matching TRBD2 (5 bases). Trimming left V 5 bases short and J 6 bases short, with 11 bases between. CDR1 MDHEN and CDR2 SYDVKM come from the germline V gene. The CDR3 has 12 residues. The CDR3, as DNA: TGTGCCAGCAGTCCACTAGTCTCCGAGCAGTACTTC. Protein product: CASSPLVSEQYF.

The V and J genes are TRBV12-5 and TRBJ2-3, with a possible D match to TRBD2 (6 bases). Germline CDR1 LGHNT, CDR2 FRNRAP. V was pared by 3 bases and J by 4 bases, with 8 bases between. The CDR3 runs to 13 residues. The CDR3 sequence: CASGLGGADTQYF. The CDR3, as DNA: TGTGCTAGTGGTTTAGGAGGGGCAGATACGCAGTATTTT.

Comment on this clonotype: An end of the junction differs from the germline gene, which may be a read error. The rearrangement links TRBV9 to TRBJ2-5, with 7 bases fitting TRBD1. This CDR3 spans 14 amino acids. The germline V gene has CDR1 SGDLS and CDR2 YYNGEE. The CDR3 DNA reads TGTGCCAGCAGCGCGGGACAGACCCAAGAGGCCCAGTACTTC. It specifies CASSAGQTQEAQYF.

The V and J genes are TRBV28 and TRBJ2-5, with D perhaps matching TRBD2 (6 bases). Germline CDR1 and CDR2: MDHEN and SYDVKM. This CDR3 spans 15 amino acids. The ends were cut back, 2 bases at V and 4 bases at J, with 14 bases in the middle. The CDR3 DNA reads as TGTGCCAGCAGTTTAGGGCGCGTGGAGGGAGAGACCCAGTACTTC. Translation gives CASSLGRVEGETQYF.

The rearrangement joins TRBV7-9 to TRBJ2-7; 11 nucleotides agree with TRBD1. CDR1 SEHNR and CDR2 FQNEAQ come from the germline V gene (reference sequence). The V and J ends lost 5 bases and 5 bases, in that order; junction bases with no gene match: 14. The CDR3 contains 17 residues. Written as DNA, the CDR3 is TGTGCCAGCAGCCCGTACCCCGGGACAGGGGGTACCCACGAGCAGTACTTC. It translates to CASSPYPGTGGTHEQYF.

This clonotype has more than one count but fewer than ten. V and J are TRBV4-3 and TRBJ2-7, with D hard to call. Germline V gene sequence: CDR1 LGHNA, CDR2 YSLEER. The CDR3 runs 15 residues. V lost 0 bases, J lost 4 bases, and 13 bases lay in between. The CDR3 reads CASSQDLLSAYEQYF. In DNA, the CDR3 is TGCGCCAGCAGCCAAGATTTGCTGTCGGCGTACGAGCAGTACTTC.

A few counts support this clonotype. The chain recombines TRBV20-1 with TRBJ2-3; D is possibly TRBD1 (5 bases). The germline V gene encodes CDR1 DFQATT and CDR2 SNEGSKA (reference sequence). CDR3 length: 18 residues. The germline V and J ends were trimmed by 6 bases and 1 base, with 26 bases remaining between them. The CDR3 DNA follows: TGCAGTGCCAACCCCAGGCAGGGAAAGAGAGTCGGCACAGATACGCAGTATTTT. It yields the protein CSANPRQGKRVGTDTQYF.

This clonotype appeared many times. V is TRBV27 and J is TRBJ2-1, with 7 positions matching TRBD1. With 3 bases clipped from V and 7 bases from J, the junction kept 6 bases outside the gene matches. This CDR3 comprises 14 residues. Germline CDR1 reads MNHEY; CDR2 reads SMNVEV (reference sequence). CDR3 sequence (DNA): TGTGCCAGCAGTTTGCTACAGGGGACGAATGAGCAGTTCTTC. Its protein product is CASSLLQGTNEQFF.